This T cell receptor beta chain appears in the sequencing data of a study of kidney transplant recipient with SARS-CoV-2 infection. As concerns this clonotype: A much more abundant neighbour one base away suggests this may be a read error.

TCRdb used MiXCR to reprocess the reads, holding one entry per CDR3 protein. The repertoire holds about 250,000 distinct CDR3 sequences, with 29% as singletons. This CDR3 spans 14 amino acids. Germline values: CDR1 KGHSH, CDR2 LQKENI. V gene TRBV18 combines with J gene TRBJ2-7; the match to TRBD2 covers 12 bases. The sequenced sample was a blood sample, obtained at baseline and around day 120 from a kidney transplant recipient. This clonotype was obtained from a male patient between 25 and 40 years old who had COVID-19 and was a kidney transplant recipient. Some T cells may be the graft donor's. As DNA, the CDR3 is TGTGCCAGCTCGCTAGCGGGAGGGTACTACGGGCAGTACTTC. It is translated as CASSLAGGYYGQYF.